The 12 T cell receptor beta chains below come from one sample, sequenced in a study of blood T cell repertoires in COVID-19. Data came from immunoSEQ multiplex PCR; TCRdb stores just in-frame clones and leaves some out. The data contain some 30,000 clones, under 95% of them singletons. Source material: peripheral blood. The source of these receptors is a man aged 50 to 59 with active COVID-19.

J is TRBJ2-3 and V is TRBV27, with 11 nucleotides matching TRBD2. Germline CDR1 is MNHEY and CDR2 is SMNVEV (reference sequence). CDR3 length: 16 amino acids. Trimming removed 4 bases from V and 8 bases from J; junction bases left unmatched: 11. The CDR3 spells CASSSRPLAGGSTQYF. CDR3 nucleotide sequence: TGTGCCAGCAGTTCCCGCCCCTTAGCGGGAGGGAGTACGCAGTATTTT.

This chain connects TRBV2 to TRBJ2-1, with D perhaps TRBD2 (5 bases). The CDR3 covers 15 residues. The germline V gene has CDR1 SNHLY and CDR2 FYNNEI. The V and J ends lost 5 bases and 4 bases respectively, with 15 bases between them. The chain's CDR3 is CASSRQEDYYNEQFF. The CDR3 nucleotides are TGTGCCAGCAGTAGACAAGAAGACTATTACAATGAGCAGTTCTTC.

This clone was detected once. The rearrangement links TRBV6-6 to TRBJ1-1, with D unclear. Germline-derived CDR1 and CDR2 are MNHNY and SVGAGI (reference sequence). V was clipped by 5 bases and J by 1 base, with 11 bases between them. The CDR3 is 14 amino acids. CDR3 loop: CASSIGRQNTEAFF. Here the CDR3 DNA reads TGTGCCAGCAGTATCGGCAGGCAGAACACTGAAGCTTTCTTT.

The chain recombines TRBV30 with TRBJ1-6, with D maybe TRBD1 (6 bases). Germline V gene lookup returns CDR1 GTSNPN and CDR2 SVGIG (reference sequence). Trimming stripped 6 bases from V and 5 bases from J, with 8 bases between. The CDR3 runs 12 residues. DNA for the CDR3: TGTGCCTGTACAGGGAATAATTCACCCCTCCACTTT. Translation: CACTGNNSPLHF.

The chain recombines TRBV27 with TRBJ1-4; 9 bases agree with TRBD1. Germline CDR1 and CDR2: MNHEY and SMNVEV (reference sequence). V shed 2 bases, J shed 5 bases, and the junction held 3 bases outside the gene matches. CDR3 size: 15 residues. CDR3 region: CASSLTGQGNEKLFF. DNA of the CDR3: TGTGCCAGCAGTTTAACGGGACAGGGCAATGAAAAACTGTTTTTT.

The chain links TRBV18 to TRBJ1-5; 8 bases are shared with TRBD1. The ends lost 4 bases at V and 2 bases at J; junction bases unmatched: 7. The CDR3 is 16 residues long. Germline V lookup: CDR1 KGHSH, CDR2 LQKENI. The CDR3 DNA reads TGTGCCAGCTCACTACTTCAGGGGGCCGGCAATCAGCCCCAGCATTTT. Protein sequence: CASSLLQGAGNQPQHF. Complete variable domain (other parts from reference TRBV18 and TRBJ1-5): NAGVMQNPRHLVRRRGQEARLRCSPMKGHSHVYWYRQLPEEGLKFMVYLQKENIIDESGMPKERFSAEFPKEGPSILRIQQVVRGDSAAYFCASSLLQGAGNQPQHFGDGTRLSIL.

The V call is TRBV6-1, the J call TRBJ1-5, with a possible D match to TRBD1 (5 bases). Germline V gene lookup returns CDR1 MNHNS and CDR2 SASEGT. Trimming left V 2 bases short and J 0 bases short, with 8 bases between. This CDR3 contains 15 residues. The CDR3 coding sequence is TGTGCCAGCAGTGAATCAGGGTTTAGCAATCAGCCCCAGCATTTT. It translates to CASSESGFSNQPQHF.

The rearrangement joins TRBV6-5 to TRBJ2-1, with 10 bases matching TRBD2. V lost 6 bases to trimming and J lost 4 bases; unmatched junction nucleotides: 6. Germline V gene sequence: CDR1 MNHEY, CDR2 SVGAGI. The CDR3 contains 15 residues. The CDR3 here is CASRTTSGIYNEQFF. CDR3 sequence (DNA): TGTGCCAGCAGAACCACTAGCGGGATTTACAATGAGCAGTTCTTC.

This rearrangement joins TRBV7-9 to TRBJ1-2; D not certain. Trimming shortened V by 6 bases and J by 4 bases, and 9 bases separated the two germline ends. Germline-derived CDR1 and CDR2 are SEHNR and FQNEAQ (reference sequence). The CDR3 has 12 residues. CDR3 nucleotide sequence: TGTGCCAGCAGAGCCGGGAGCTATGGCTACACCTTC. This codes for CASRAGSYGYTF.

The chain has TRBV28 and TRBJ1-1, with TRBD1 matching over 8 bases. After removal of 5 bases from V and 5 bases from J, the junction contained 19 bases not matched to a gene. CDR1 is MDHEN, CDR2 SYDVKM, per germline. The CDR3 is 18 residues long. This chain's CDR3 is CASSRSLGQGAGWTEAFF. The CDR3 DNA is TGTGCCAGCAGTAGGTCTTTGGGCCAGGGGGCAGGTTGGACTGAAGCTTTCTTT.

This chain links TRBV29-1 with TRBJ2-5; D might be TRBD1 (6 bases). The length of the CDR3 is 12 residues. Trimming shortened V by 5 bases and J by 3 bases, and 10 bases separated the two germline ends. Germline values: CDR1 SQVTM, CDR2 ANQGSEA. The CDR3 nucleotides are TGCAGCGTTCTTGGACAGAAAGAGACCCAGTACTTC. Its protein is CSVLGQKETQYF.

This rearrangement joins TRBV5-6 to TRBJ2-5; D not certain. This CDR3 has 15 amino acids. CDR1 is SGHDT and CDR2 is YYEEEE in the germline V gene. The V end lost 0 bases, the J end lost 0 bases, and 9 bases lay between the germline ends. The CDR3 nucleotides read TGTGCCAGCAGCTTGGGCAGAACGTACCAAGAGACCCAGTACTTC. Translated: CASSLGRTYQETQYF.